This TCR beta chain came from a study of CD8+CD57+ T cells in acquired aplastic anemia. Study as a whole: DNA from sorted CD4+ and CD8+ cells averaged roughly 3.2 ug.

Researchers used genomic DNA as the template to profile TCR beta VDJ and CDR3. TCRdb used MiXCR to reprocess the reads, holding one entry per CDR3 protein. The profile shows approximately 470,000 distinct CDR3 sequences, 25% to 40% of them singletons. This CDR3 is 15 amino acids long. Deletions cut 5 bases from V and 2 bases from J, with 14 bases between. Germline-derived CDR1 and CDR2 are SGHAT and FQNNGV. Many counts were recorded for this clonotype. Antigen specificity is unknown. Patients included in sequencing had previously demonstrated CD8+CD57+ cell expansion by flow cytometry. Everyone among the patients had severe acquired aplastic anemia. Study outcomes and limitations: The number of CD8+ CDR3 sequences shared by patients and controls was twenty-nine.

The TCR comes from a human donor with aplastic anemia. This chain links TRBV11-2 with TRBJ2-3; weak D call: TRBD2 (6 bases). What was sequenced was sorted CD4+, CD8+, or CD8+CD57+ T cells (not recorded which) from PBMCs. The CDR3 sequence: CASSPRRGNTDTQYF. The DNA of the CDR3 is TGTGCCAGCAGCCCTCGACGGGGGAACACAGATACGCAGTATTTT. Looking up the rest from reference TRBV11-2 and TRBJ2-3 gives the full variable domain: EAGVAQSPRYKIIEKRQSVAFWCNPISGHATLYWYQQILGQGPKLLIQFQNNGVVDDSQLPKDRFSAERLKGVDSTLKIQPAKLEDSAVYLCASSPRRGNTDTQYFGPGTRLTVL.